These 5 T cell receptor beta chains came from one sample sequenced in a study of blood T cell repertoires in COVID-19. TCRdb's table, derived via immunoSEQ multiplex PCR, lists solely in-frame clones and lacks some. The repertoire consists of 150,000 to 200,000 clones, with 86% occurring once and the leading ten covering 7% to 10%. The specimen sequenced was PBMCs or T cells enriched from blood (not recorded which). These TCRs come from a woman younger than 45 who had recovered from COVID-19.

The genes are TRBV28 and TRBJ2-5, with TRBD1 matching over 8 bases. The CDR3 length is 17 residues. The germline CDR1 and CDR2 sequences are MDHEN and SYDVKM. V was pared by 5 bases and J by 1 base, with 12 bases of the junction left unmatched. CDR3 residues: CASSRTGQDSLQETQYF. The CDR3, as DNA: TGTGCCAGCAGTCGAACGGGACAGGATTCCCTCCAAGAGACCCAGTACTTC.

The chain employs TRBV27 and TRBJ2-7, with 9 bases aligning to TRBD2. V was pared by 2 bases and J by 4 bases, with 6 bases of the junction left unmatched. The CDR3 contains 15 residues. CDR1 and CDR2 from the germline V gene are MNHEY and SMNVEV (reference sequence). The CDR3 nucleotides are TGTGCCAGCAGTTTAGGGGCTAGCGGGGCATACGAGCAGTACTTC. It yields the protein CASSLGASGAYEQYF.

This chain links TRBV3-1 (or the pseudogene TRBV3-2) with TRBJ2-7, with TRBD2 matching over 15 bases. The length of the CDR3 is 15 residues. In germline, CDR1 is LGHDT, CDR2 YNNKEL (reference sequence). Trimming cost V 9 bases and J 4 bases; bases outside gene matches: 7. CDR3 region: CASGPGLAGGYEQYF. CDR3 sequence (DNA): TGTGCCAGTGGGCCGGGACTAGCGGGAGGTTACGAGCAGTACTTC.

The V and J genes are TRBV5-6 and TRBJ2-7; TRBD2 might be the D (5 bases). The germline V gene encodes CDR1 SGHDT and CDR2 YYEEEE. This CDR3 contains 14 residues. Trimming cost V 4 bases and J 1 base, with 12 bases left between them. The CDR3 DNA follows: TGTGCCAGCAGCCCGGACGGGGAATCCTACGAGCAGTACTTC. Translation gives CASSPDGESYEQYF. The complete variable domain, with remaining parts taken from reference TRBV5-6 and TRBJ2-7, reads DAGVTQSPTHLIKTRGQQVTLRCSPKSGHDTVSWYQQALGQGPQFIFQYYEEEERQRGNFPDRFSGHQFPNYSSELNVNALLLGDSALYLCASSPDGESYEQYFGPGTRLTVT.

The gene calls are TRBV14 and TRBJ1-1; 7 positions agree with TRBD1. Losses at the gene ends were 4 bases for V and 1 base for J; bases not matched to a gene: 9. CDR1 is SGHDN and CDR2 is FVKESK in the germline V gene. CDR3 length: 16 residues. The CDR3 loop reads CASSPGQRIENTEAFF. Written as DNA, the CDR3 is TGTGCCAGCAGCCCGGGACAGCGTATTGAGAACACTGAAGCTTTCTTT.